This T cell receptor (beta chain) was documented in a study of shared clonotypes between healthy human individuals. Looking at the study overall: A couple of women and three men aged 18 to 49 served as donors. Plates per donor: three CD4 naive, three CD4 memory, two CD8 naive, one CD8 memory. The study's findings and limits: Sharing of clonotypes among donors was expected to vary with sequencing depth.

Around 32,000 T cell genomes, or approximately 200 ng DNA, went into the sorted-subset replicate PCRs. TCRdb's table, derived via immunoSEQ multiplex PCR, lists solely in-frame clones and lacks some. This table has 2,100,000 or so clones, 90% to 97% appearing once. Germline CDR1 MNHEY, CDR2 SVGAGI. Deletions cut 5 bases from V and 2 bases from J, with 7 bases between. The CDR3 is 14 amino acids. Comment on this clone: Its antigen is not known.

The source material was naive CD4+ T cells sorted from blood. Subset specified: CD45RA+ positively selected. The TCR comes from a young man in good health. This sequence joins TRBV6-5 and TRBJ2-6; a possible D gene is TRBD1 (5 bases). The CDR3 loop reads CASSGAAGANVLTF. CDR3 in DNA: TGTGCCAGCAGTGGGGCTGCTGGGGCCAACGTCCTGACTTTC.